This entry lists 7 T cell receptor beta chains sequenced from one sample in a study of OX40 agonist ivuxolimab in advanced cancers. Repertoires were generated with immunoSEQ multiplex PCR, while TCRdb's copy carries only in-frame clones and drops some. The repertoire holds tens of thousands of clones, with roughly 90% as singletons. The source material was CD4+ or CD8+ T cells sorted from blood, sampled in a trial of the OX40 agonist ivuxolimab. All receptors derive from an adult with an advanced solid tumor such as melanoma, head and neck, liver or kidney cancer.

The chain couples TRBV6-6 to TRBJ2-3; D gene unclear. Deletions cut 7 bases from V and 6 bases from J, with 8 bases between. Per germline, CDR1 MNHNY and CDR2 SVGAGI (reference sequence). This CDR3 contains 11 residues. For the CDR3, the DNA is TGTGCCAGCACGTCCCTTGATACGCAGTATTTT. Encoded protein: CASTSLDTQYF.

The rearrangement uses TRBV9 and TRBJ2-3, with D unresolved. The CDR3 contains 14 residues. CDR1 is SGDLS, CDR2 YYNGEE, per germline. Trimming removed 1 base at V and 2 bases at J, with 8 bases between. CDR3 region: CASSVKWDTDTQYF. Here the CDR3 DNA reads TGTGCCAGCAGCGTAAAATGGGACACAGATACGCAGTATTTT.

This clone was recorded once. J is TRBJ2-3 and V is TRBV19, with TRBD2 identical over 7 bases. Germline V gene sequence: CDR1 LNHDA, CDR2 SQIVND (reference sequence). V was pared by 6 bases and J by 6 bases, with 12 bases of the junction left unmatched. The CDR3 runs to 15 residues. CDR3 bases: TGTGCCAGTAGAAGACTAGCCGGGTTGGGGGATACGCAGTATTTT. This translates into CASRRLAGLGDTQYF.

The chain is built from TRBV6-1 and TRBJ2-5, with a tentative D call TRBD2 (7 bases). Trimming stripped 4 bases from V and 4 bases from J, with 16 bases between. Germline values: CDR1 MNHNS, CDR2 SASEGT. There are 15 residues in the CDR3. The CDR3 loop reads CASSGGGALGETQYF. CDR3 coding DNA: TGTGCCAGCAGTGGAGGGGGGGCATTAGGAGAGACCCAGTACTTC.

V usage is TRBV6-6 and J usage is TRBJ1-1, with a weak D call TRBD1 (6 bases). Per germline, CDR1 MNHNY and CDR2 SVGAGI (reference sequence). The CDR3 runs 15 residues. Trimming shortened V by 6 bases and J by 4 bases, and 18 bases separated the two germline ends. CDR3 nucleotide sequence: TGTGCCAGCAGCCATAGGCAGGGGTGGCGCACTGAAGCTTTCTTT. This gives the protein CASSHRQGWRTEAFF.

The rearrangement uses TRBV7-9 and TRBJ1-2; perhaps TRBD1 as D (5 bases). Looked up from germline, CDR1 is SEHNR and CDR2 is FQNEAQ (reference sequence). V lost 5 bases to trimming and J lost 1 base, with 17 bases between them. There are 16 residues in the CDR3. For the CDR3, the DNA is TGTGCCAGCAGCAATTACGTCCAGGGAAATAACTATGGCTACACCTTC. This gives the protein CASSNYVQGNNYGYTF.

This clone was seen once. This rearrangement joins TRBV7-8 to TRBJ1-5, with D uncertain. Germline V gives CDR1 SGHVS, CDR2 FQNEAQ. This CDR3 region has 12 residues. Trimming left V 3 bases short and J 6 bases short, with 6 bases between. The CDR3 region is CASSFGSQPQHF. The CDR3 nucleotides read TGTGCCAGCAGCTTCGGGTCTCAGCCCCAGCATTTT.